The sample holds one count of the clone carrying this T cell receptor beta chain. Sequenced by immunoSEQ multiplex PCR; TCRdb stores in-frame clones only, minus some. Of some 20,000 clones detected, around 80% appear once; the ten largest clones hold approximately 15%. The sample comes from a study of OX40 agonist ivuxolimab in advanced cancers. Study-wide background: The dose-escalation cohort had hepatocellular carcinoma, melanoma, renal cell or head and neck cancer.

J was trimmed by 0 bases and V by 8 bases; bases with no gene match: 6. Germline assignment: CDR1 MGHDK and CDR2 SYGVNS. The CDR3 has 14 amino acids. V usage is TRBV25-1 and J usage is TRBJ2-7; 8 bases line up with TRBD2. Sample: CD4+ or CD8+ T cells sorted from blood, taken in a trial of the OX40 agonist ivuxolimab. This sequence originates from an adult with an advanced solid tumor such as melanoma, head and neck, liver or kidney cancer. The CDR3: CASLGGRSSYEQYF. The CDR3 DNA is TGTGCCAGCCTGGGCGGGAGGAGCTCCTACGAGCAGTACTTC.